This entry lists 18 T cell receptor beta chains sequenced from one sample in a study of blood T cells in healthy people across ages. With a J-beta primer mix and a sample-barcoded 5' primer, a second PCR ran about 6 to 11 cycles. TCRdb called the 5' RACE reads again in MiXCR, with one record for every CDR3 protein. Found here are 890,000 or so distinct CDR3 sequences, around 68% of them singletons; the top ten hold roughly 25%. The material sequenced was blood. These receptors were collected from a young man in good health.

This clonotype came up a few times. This chain connects TRBV2 to TRBJ1-2, with a weak D call TRBD1 (6 bases). V was cut by 4 bases and J by 4 bases, with 16 bases left in between. The CDR3 covers 15 residues. The germline V gene has CDR1 SNHLY and CDR2 FYNNEI. CDR3 coding DNA: TGTGCCAGCAGTGCAGGACAGACCCTTATCTATGGCTACACCTTC. Its protein product is CASSAGQTLIYGYTF.

Only a few counts were recorded for this clonotype. This sequence joins TRBV7-2 and TRBJ1-5, with D perhaps matching TRBD1 (6 bases). Germline lookup yields CDR1 SGHTA and CDR2 FQGNSA. The CDR3 consists of 16 residues. The germline V and J ends were trimmed by 1 base and 0 bases, with 10 bases remaining between them. The CDR3: CASSLVGRGSNQPQHF. As DNA, the CDR3 is TGTGCCAGCAGCTTAGTCGGCAGGGGTAGCAATCAGCCCCAGCATTTT.

This clonotype has only one observation. The chain employs TRBV7-9 and TRBJ2-1, with 14 nucleotides matching TRBD2. The CDR3 sequence is 18 residues long. The germline gives CDR1 SEHNR, CDR2 FQNEAQ (reference sequence). The trim removed 3 bases at V and 0 bases at J, leaving 4 bases unmatched. CDR3 loop: CASSFGTSGGRSYNEQFF. CDR3 nucleotides: TGTGCCAGCAGCTTCGGGACTAGCGGGGGCCGCTCCTACAATGAGCAGTTCTTC.

This clonotype has only a few counts. V is TRBV9 and J is TRBJ2-5; 13 bases line up with TRBD2. The length of the CDR3 is 15 residues. Unmatched junction bases numbered 2, after V lost 3 bases and J lost 3 bases. Germline V gene lookup returns CDR1 SGDLS and CDR2 YYNGEE. CDR3: CASSAGTSGEETQYF. The DNA of the CDR3 is TGTGCCAGCAGCGCGGGGACTAGCGGGGAAGAGACCCAGTACTTC.

The chain joins TRBV7-9 to TRBJ1-2, with D perhaps TRBD1 (5 bases). V shed 4 bases and J shed 4 bases, with 13 bases lying between them. CDR1 and CDR2 from the germline V gene are SEHNR and FQNEAQ (reference sequence). This CDR3 has 14 residues. In DNA, the CDR3 is TGTGCCAGCAGCTCCGGGCCAGGGAGCTATGGCTACACCTTC. It encodes CASSSGPGSYGYTF.

This clonotype was seen a handful of times. This chain connects TRBV5-1 to TRBJ2-7; D gene uncertain. This CDR3 contains 14 residues. The germline gives CDR1 SGHRS, CDR2 YFSETQ. Trimming shortened V by 0 bases and J by 5 bases, and 12 bases separated the two germline ends. The CDR3 region is CASSLALGPHEQYF. CDR3 DNA: TGCGCCAGCAGCTTGGCCTTGGGCCCCCACGAGCAGTACTTC. The complete variable domain, with remaining parts taken from reference TRBV5-1 and TRBJ2-7, reads KAGVTQTPRYLIKTRGQQVTLSCSPISGHRSVSWYQQTPGQGLQFLFEYFSETQRNKGNFPGRFSGRQFSNSRSEMNVSTLELGDSALYLCASSLALGPHEQYFGPGTRLTVT.

The chain recombines TRBV9 with TRBJ2-1; 10 positions agree with TRBD2. J lost 7 bases, V lost 4 bases, and 11 bases had no gene match. Germline CDR1 reads SGDLS; CDR2 reads YYNGEE. This CDR3 has 16 amino acids. In DNA form, the CDR3 reads TGTGCCAGCAGCCCCCTTCTAGCGGGAGCCACTAATGAGCAGTTCTTC. Translation: CASSPLLAGATNEQFF.

The V and J genes are TRBV5-5 and TRBJ2-2; 7 nucleotides agree with TRBD2. This CDR3 has 17 residues. Per germline, CDR1 SGHKS and CDR2 YYEKEE (reference sequence). V lost 6 bases, J lost 0 bases, and 11 bases stayed unmatched. CDR3: CASTYRVSGPNTGELFF. CDR3 DNA: TGTGCCAGCACCTATCGGGTTAGCGGGCCGAACACCGGGGAGCTGTTTTTT.

This clonotype was seen a handful of times. The chain links TRBV10-3 to TRBJ2-7, with TRBD2 as a possible D gene (6 bases). The CDR3 has 15 residues. From germline, CDR1 is ENHRY and CDR2 SYGVKD. With 6 bases removed from V and 2 bases from J, the gap between germline ends came to 17 bases. Here the CDR3 reads CAIRAQQEGAYEQYF. CDR3 DNA: TGTGCCATCAGAGCCCAACAGGAGGGAGCCTACGAGCAGTACTTC.

This chain uses TRBV20-1 with TRBJ1-6, with a weak D call TRBD1 (5 bases). CDR1 DFQATT and CDR2 SNEGSKA come from the germline V gene (reference sequence). This CDR3 has 14 amino acids. The ends were cut back, 1 base at V and 2 bases at J, with 6 bases in the middle. The CDR3 region is CSARVGPYNSPLHF. The CDR3 DNA sequence: TGCAGTGCTAGAGTGGGACCCTATAATTCACCCCTCCACTTT.

The chain combines TRBV9 with TRBJ1-5; 8 bases match TRBD1. Germline V gene sequence: CDR1 SGDLS, CDR2 YYNGEE. Germline trimming cut 3 bases from V and 6 bases from J; bases unmatched to any gene: 8. The CDR3 loop spans 15 amino acids. CDR3 residues: CASSEGQDRSQPQHF. The CDR3 DNA is TGTGCCAGCAGCGAGGGACAGGACAGGAGTCAGCCCCAGCATTTT.

The rearrangement links TRBV7-2 to TRBJ1-4; D is unresolved. In germline, CDR1 is SGHTA, CDR2 FQGNSA. V was pared by 2 bases and J by 4 bases, with 11 bases between. This CDR3 is built from 15 residues. In DNA form, the CDR3 reads TGTGCCAGCAGCTTATGGCGGGGAAATAATGAAAAACTGTTTTTT. It encodes CASSLWRGNNEKLFF.

The J gene is TRBJ1-1, the V gene TRBV6-2 or TRBV6-3; TRBD1 agrees at 10 bases. The CDR3 extends over 18 amino acids. Germline assignment: CDR1 MNHEY and CDR2 SVGEGT. The ends lost 5 bases at V and 0 bases at J; junction bases unmatched: 12. CDR3 coding DNA: TGTGCCAGCAGTAACCCTACGGGACAGGGGTCCATGAACACTGAAGCTTTCTTT. Amino acids: CASSNPTGQGSMNTEAFF.

The table lists this clonotype with a few counts. The chain employs TRBV29-1 and TRBJ2-1; 7 bases align to TRBD1. CDR1 and CDR2 (germline): SQVTM, ANQGSEA. There are 14 residues in the CDR3. Trimming cost V 6 bases and J 4 bases; bases outside gene matches: 9. The DNA for the CDR3 is TGCAGCGTAAGCCAGACAGGGCCATACAATGAGCAGTTCTTC. Protein product: CSVSQTGPYNEQFF.

The V and J genes are TRBV7-3 and TRBJ1-1; TRBD1 is a possible D gene (5 bases). The germline V and J ends were trimmed by 5 bases and 1 base, with 14 bases remaining between them. Germline V CDR1 and CDR2: SGHTA, FQGTGA. The CDR3 covers 15 residues. The CDR3 is CASSPTTVWNTEAFF. The CDR3 bases are TGTGCCAGCAGCCCTACGACAGTTTGGAACACTGAAGCTTTCTTT.

This clonotype was picked up a small number of times. The V call is TRBV5-1, the J call TRBJ2-5, with D maybe TRBD1 (6 bases). The CDR3 runs 14 residues. The V and J ends lost 0 bases and 3 bases respectively, with 9 bases between them. Germline CDR1 and CDR2: SGHRS and YFSETQ. In nucleotides, the CDR3 is TGCGCCAGCAGCTTGGGTGGACAGAAAGAGACCCAGTACTTC. Residues: CASSLGGQKETQYF.

The chain links TRBV18 to TRBJ2-1; 14 bases are a match to TRBD2. CDR3 length: 14 residues. Germline V gene sequence: CDR1 KGHSH, CDR2 LQKENI. With 0 bases clipped from V and 14 bases from J, the junction kept 3 bases outside the gene matches. Written as DNA, the CDR3 is TGTGCCAGCTCACCACCGGGACTAGCGGGGGCCAAGTTCTTC. It specifies CASSPPGLAGAKFF. Together with reference TRBV18 and TRBJ2-1, the CDR3 gives the full variable domain: NAGVMQNPRHLVRRRGQEARLRCSPMKGHSHVYWYRQLPEEGLKFMVYLQKENIIDESGMPKERFSAEFPKEGPSILRIQQVVRGDSAAYFCASSPPGLAGAKFFGPGTRLTVL.

The gene calls are TRBV6-1 and TRBJ2-1; perhaps TRBD2 as D (6 bases). The V end was cut by 6 bases, the J end by 9 bases, with 21 bases between. The CDR3 is made up of 15 amino acids. Germline loops: CDR1 MNHNS, CDR2 SASEGT. CDR3 sequence reads: CASSTFGRFGGEQFF. CDR3 DNA sequence: TGTGCCAGCAGCACCTTCGGAAGGTTCGGGGGTGAGCAGTTCTTC.